The next 32 T cell receptor beta chains were all read from a single sample in a study of T cell responses to AZD1222 COVID-19 vaccine. Repertoires were generated with immunoSEQ multiplex PCR, while TCRdb's copy carries only in-frame clones and drops some. In the table there are about 260,000 clones, over 90% of which are singletons. The source material was peripheral blood, sampled on day 0 of AZD1222 vaccination. These receptors were obtained from an adult in good health.

This clone was recorded only once. The CDR3 DNA reads TGCGCCAGCAGTATCGGGACCTCAGGGTTTGAAAAACTGTTTTTT. It codes for CASSIGTSGFEKLFF. This chain links TRBV5-1 with TRBJ1-4; D might be TRBD1 (5 bases). V was cut by 5 bases and J by 7 bases, with 18 bases left in between. CDR1 is SGHRS and CDR2 is YFSETQ in the germline V gene. This CDR3 has 15 amino acids.

This chain joins TRBV3-1 (or the pseudogene TRBV3-2) and TRBJ2-2; the D gene is possibly TRBD1 (5 bases). This CDR3 has 15 residues. The V gene's germline CDR1 is LGHDT and CDR2 YNNKEL (reference sequence). V was cut by 0 bases and J by 1 base, with 6 bases left in between. CDR3 in amino acids: CASSQDGQNTGELFF. The CDR3 coding sequence is TGTGCCAGCAGCCAAGATGGACAGAACACCGGGGAGCTGTTTTTT.

This chain joins TRBV25-1 and TRBJ1-2; D remains unclear. The CDR3 is made up of 13 amino acids. Trimming left V 3 bases short and J 4 bases short, with 9 bases between. Germline V gene data show CDR1 as MGHDK and CDR2 as SYGVNS. The CDR3 nucleotides are TGTGCCAGCAGTGATGAGGGCCGCTATGGCTACACCTTC. This encodes CASSDEGRYGYTF.

The chain links TRBV7-9 to TRBJ2-7; 7 bases map to TRBD1. Trimming at V came to 5 bases and at J to 3 bases, leaving 7 bases not matched to a gene. Germline CDR1 SEHNR, CDR2 FQNEAQ (reference sequence). This CDR3 comprises 14 residues. The CDR3 here is CASSPGQTSYEQYF. The CDR3 bases are TGTGCCAGCAGCCCGGGACAGACAAGCTACGAGCAGTACTTC.

The chain carries TRBV28 and TRBJ1-5; 7 bases are shared with TRBD1. Looked up from germline, CDR1 is MDHEN and CDR2 is SYDVKM. V lost 2 bases, J lost 4 bases, and 2 bases stayed unmatched. CDR3 size: 14 residues. CDR3 DNA: TGTGCCAGCAGTTTAGGACAGGCGAATCAGCCCCAGCATTTT. It codes for CASSLGQANQPQHF.

The V call is TRBV25-1, the J call TRBJ1-3; unclear D gene. V was clipped by 8 bases and J by 0 bases, with 17 bases between them. The CDR3 is made up of 16 amino acids. Germline V gene data show CDR1 as MGHDK and CDR2 as SYGVNS. CDR3 amino acids: CASGPPDGISGNTIYF. CDR3 nucleotide sequence: TGTGCCAGCGGACCCCCGGACGGAATCTCTGGAAACACCATATATTTT.

This chain links TRBV19 with TRBJ1-6; D possibly corresponds to TRBD1 (6 bases). The V end was cut by 8 bases, the J end by 10 bases, with 15 bases between. This CDR3 has 13 residues. The germline V gene has CDR1 LNHDA and CDR2 SQIVND (reference sequence). CDR3 protein: CASLRGPTSPLHF. The DNA for the CDR3 is TGTGCCAGTCTTCGGGGGCCTACATCACCCCTCCACTTT.

The rearrangement links TRBV15 to TRBJ2-7, with 7 positions matching TRBD1. J lost 6 bases, V lost 0 bases, and 11 bases had no gene match. Germline V gene lookup returns CDR1 LNHNV and CDR2 YYDKDF (reference sequence). This CDR3 is 16 amino acids long. The CDR3 spells CATSRDPPPTGSEQYF. The CDR3 region has the DNA TGTGCCACCAGCAGAGATCCCCCGCCGACAGGGTCCGAGCAGTACTTC. The full variable domain, rest sourced from reference TRBV15 and TRBJ2-7, is DAMVIQNPRYQVTQFGKPVTLSCSQTLNHNVMYWYQQKSSQAPKLLFHYYDKDFNNEADTPDNFQSRRPNTSFCFLDIRSPGLGDTAMYLCATSRDPPPTGSEQYFGPGTRLTVT.

This clone was counted a single time. The gene calls are TRBV28 and TRBJ2-1; no reliable D call. The CDR3 covers 14 residues. Germline V CDR1 and CDR2: MDHEN, SYDVKM. The ends were cut back, 5 bases at V and 7 bases at J, with 15 bases in the middle. CDR3 sequence reads: CASSPPPVGNEQFF. The CDR3 bases are TGTGCCAGCAGTCCCCCCCCGGTGGGGAATGAGCAGTTCTTC.

The rearrangement uses TRBV6-5 and TRBJ1-2; 8 bases align to TRBD1. CDR1 MNHEY and CDR2 SVGAGI come from the germline V gene. CDR3 length: 15 residues. V shed 2 bases and J 4 bases; nucleotides not matched to a gene: 6. This CDR3 reads CASSYARTGRYGYTF. CDR3 nucleotides: TGTGCCAGCAGTTACGCTCGGACAGGGCGCTATGGCTACACCTTC.

The chain joins TRBV7-2 to TRBJ2-1, with TRBD2 identical over 7 bases. This CDR3 comprises 17 residues. V lost 5 bases, J lost 9 bases, and 19 bases stayed unmatched. Germline CDR1 and CDR2: SGHTA and FQGNSA. The CDR3 protein is CASSQFPRFAGVGEQFF. The CDR3 nucleotides are TGTGCCAGCAGCCAGTTCCCCCGTTTCGCGGGAGTGGGTGAGCAGTTCTTC. The complete variable domain, with remaining parts taken from reference TRBV7-2 and TRBJ2-1, reads GAGVSQSPSNKVTEKGKDVELRCDPISGHTALYWYRQSLGQGLEFLIYFQGNSAPDKSGLPSDRFSAERTGGSVSTLTIQRTQQEDSAVYLCASSQFPRFAGVGEQFFGPGTRLTVL.

The chain links TRBV18 to TRBJ2-3; no definite D call. Germline V gene data show CDR1 as KGHSH and CDR2 as LQKENI. The germline V and J ends were trimmed by 3 bases and 6 bases, with 10 bases remaining between them. The length of the CDR3 is 13 residues. The DNA for the CDR3 is TGTGCCAGCTCACCTTACGGTGTGGATACGCAGTATTTT. Translation: CASSPYGVDTQYF.

The chain has TRBV11-2 and TRBJ2-7; D is ambiguous. Germline CDR1 and CDR2: SGHAT and FQNNGV. CDR3 length: 12 amino acids. Trimming pared 4 bases from V and 6 bases from J, leaving 10 bases between. The CDR3 region is CASSSLRVEQYF. For the CDR3, the DNA is TGTGCCAGCAGCTCTCTAAGAGTCGAGCAGTACTTC.

The chain carries TRBV4-2 and TRBJ2-1; 11 bases fit TRBD2. V dropped 5 bases and J dropped 4; count of bases not matched to a gene: 10. Germline CDR1 reads LGHNA; CDR2 reads YNFKEQ. The length of the CDR3 is 17 residues. CDR3 residues: CASSEDGTSGIYNEQFF. In DNA form, the CDR3 reads TGTGCCAGCAGCGAGGACGGGACTAGCGGAATATACAATGAGCAGTTCTTC.

The chain joins TRBV15 to TRBJ2-3; 9 positions match TRBD2. The junction had 15 bases not matched to a gene; V was cut back by 8 bases and J by 3 bases. This CDR3 is 17 amino acids long. Germline loops: CDR1 LNHNV, CDR2 YYDKDF (reference sequence). The CDR3: CATVSQKKAGGTDTQYF. As DNA, the CDR3 is TGTGCCACCGTTTCGCAAAAAAAAGCGGGAGGTACAGATACGCAGTATTTT. The full variable domain, its missing parts supplied by reference TRBV15 and TRBJ2-3, is DAMVIQNPRYQVTQFGKPVTLSCSQTLNHNVMYWYQQKSSQAPKLLFHYYDKDFNNEADTPDNFQSRRPNTSFCFLDIRSPGLGDTAMYLCATVSQKKAGGTDTQYFGPGTRLTVL.

The V call is TRBV9, the J call TRBJ1-3, with D possibly TRBD1 on 5 matching bases. This CDR3 has 16 residues. V was cut by 4 bases and J by 0 bases, with 14 bases left in between. Germline CDR1 SGDLS, CDR2 YYNGEE. This CDR3 is CASSPLWTSSGNTIYF. The CDR3 nucleotides read TGTGCCAGCAGCCCCCTTTGGACAAGCTCTGGAAACACCATATATTTT.

The J gene is TRBJ1-6, the V gene TRBV7-9, with 7 nucleotides matching TRBD1. The J segment lost 8 bases and the V segment lost 4 bases, leaving 2 bases of the junction unmatched. The CDR3 extends over 13 amino acids. Germline values: CDR1 SEHNR, CDR2 FQNEAQ (reference sequence). The CDR3 region has the DNA TGTGCCAGCAGCTCTACAGGGGATTCACCCCTCCACTTT. Amino acid sequence: CASSSTGDSPLHF.

This sequence joins TRBV20-1 and TRBJ1-1; 8 nucleotides match TRBD1. This CDR3 spans 11 amino acids. CDR1 is DFQATT and CDR2 is SNEGSKA in the germline V gene (reference sequence). V lost 2 bases, J lost 13 bases, and 6 bases stayed unmatched. This CDR3 is CSARRTGRCFF. The CDR3 nucleotides read TGCAGTGCTAGAAGGACAGGGAGGTGTTTCTTT.

J is TRBJ2-2 and V is TRBV4-1, with D unclear. V lost 5 bases to trimming and J lost 4 bases, with 20 bases between them. Germline values: CDR1 MGHRA, CDR2 YSYEKL. The CDR3 contains 17 residues. The CDR3 sequence: CASSYNKAGLGTGELFF. CDR3 bases: TGCGCCAGCAGCTATAATAAGGCCGGTCTGGGCACCGGGGAGCTGTTTTTT.

On this clone itself: Other nucleotide sequences in the sample specify the same CDR3. This chain uses TRBV28 with TRBJ1-1; D remains unclear. Between the trimmed V and J ends, which lost 7 bases and 1 base, there was a span of 4 bases. The CDR3 has 11 residues. In germline, CDR1 is MDHEN, CDR2 SYDVKM. The CDR3 sequence: CASTGNTEAFF. The CDR3 DNA is TGTGCCAGCACGGGGAACACTGAAGCTTTCTTT.

The chain uses TRBV7-9 and TRBJ1-1, with unresolved D. V lost 5 bases and J 6 bases, leaving 13 bases between the germline ends. Germline V gives CDR1 SEHNR, CDR2 FQNEAQ (reference sequence). The CDR3 runs to 13 residues. CDR3 DNA: TGTGCCAGCAGCCCAGCGGGGAGAGCTGAAGCTTTCTTT. It encodes CASSPAGRAEAFF. The full variable domain, with the rest looked up from reference TRBV7-9 and TRBJ1-1, is DTGVSQNPRHKITKRGQNVTFRCDPISEHNRLYWYRQTLGQGPEFLTYFQNEAQLEKSRLLSDRFSAERPKGSFSTLEIQRTEQGDSAMYLCASSPAGRAEAFFGQGTRLTVV.

A remark on this clone: One end of the junction is discordant with germline, which a read error may explain. CDR3 protein: CASSLGDGPPDF. DNA of the CDR3: TGTGCCAGCAGCTTGGGGGACGGACCGCCGGACTTC. The chain recombines TRBV7-9 with TRBJ2-5; D may correspond to TRBD1 or TRBD2 (5 bases each). The CDR3 length is 12 residues. Germline values: CDR1 SEHNR, CDR2 FQNEAQ (reference sequence).

The gene calls are TRBV28 and TRBJ1-2; D gene unclear. Trimming took off 5 bases at V and 5 bases at J, with 9 bases between the two ends. This CDR3 contains 12 residues. CDR1 and CDR2 from the germline V gene are MDHEN and SYDVKM. CDR3 residues: CASSLRLYGYTF. The CDR3 nucleotides are TGTGCCAGCAGTCTAAGGCTGTATGGCTACACCTTC.

The chain employs TRBV7-9 and TRBJ2-1; D might be TRBD1 (5 bases). CDR3 size: 17 residues. Germline V gene sequence: CDR1 SEHNR, CDR2 FQNEAQ (reference sequence). The V end lost 3 bases, the J end lost 3 bases, and 18 bases lay between the germline ends. The CDR3 DNA reads as TGTGCCAGCAGCTTCCGGATTGGCGGACACAACTACAATGAGCAGTTCTTC. Amino acids: CASSFRIGGHNYNEQFF.

The genes are TRBV5-1 and TRBJ1-2, with D unresolved. The V gene's germline CDR1 is SGHRS and CDR2 YFSETQ. The CDR3 is 15 amino acids. Trimming pared 0 bases from V and 0 bases from J, leaving 9 bases between. The CDR3: CASSLEGIANYGYTF. For the CDR3, the DNA is TGCGCCAGCAGCTTGGAGGGTATAGCTAACTATGGCTACACCTTC.

This chain connects TRBV19 to TRBJ2-1; D gene uncertain. Germline loops: CDR1 LNHDA, CDR2 SQIVND (reference sequence). Trimming removed 1 base from V and 7 bases from J, with 8 bases in between. The CDR3 totals 13 residues. Written as DNA, the CDR3 is TGTGCCAGTAGTATAGTAACTCGTAATGAGCAGTTCTTC. The encoded protein is CASSIVTRNEQFF. Based on the CDR3 plus reference TRBV19 and TRBJ2-1, the full variable domain is DGGITQSPKYLFRKEGQNVTLSCEQNLNHDAMYWYRQDPGQGLRLIYYSQIVNDFQKGDIAEGYSVSREKKESFPLTVTSAQKNPTAFYLCASSIVTRNEQFFGPGTRLTVL.

J is TRBJ1-1 and V is TRBV7-9; D uncertain. The CDR3 has 14 amino acids. CDR1 and CDR2 (germline): SEHNR, FQNEAQ (reference sequence). With 1 base removed from V and 0 bases from J, the gap between germline ends came to 6 bases. The CDR3: CASSLGSMNTEAFF. For the CDR3, the DNA is TGTGCCAGCAGCTTAGGGTCGATGAACACTGAAGCTTTCTTT. Full variable domain (remainder filled in from reference TRBV7-9 and TRBJ1-1): DTGVSQNPRHKITKRGQNVTFRCDPISEHNRLYWYRQTLGQGPEFLTYFQNEAQLEKSRLLSDRFSAERPKGSFSTLEIQRTEQGDSAMYLCASSLGSMNTEAFFGQGTRLTVV.

The chain couples TRBV25-1 to TRBJ2-7; unclear D gene. CDR1 MGHDK and CDR2 SYGVNS come from the germline V gene. Trimming cost V 3 bases and J 1 base, with 13 bases left between them. CDR3 size: 15 residues. The CDR3 bases are TGTGCCAGCAGTGATGACGCACGGTCTTCCTACGAGCAGTACTTC. Its translation: CASSDDARSSYEQYF.

The chain uses TRBV2 and TRBJ1-4; a possible D gene is TRBD1 (5 bases). Trimming took 1 base from V and 8 from J, leaving 14 bases between them. The germline V gene has CDR1 SNHLY and CDR2 FYNNEI. This CDR3 has 15 amino acids. In DNA, the CDR3 is TGTGCCAGCAGTGAAGGTCCGGTAGGGGCCGAAAAACTGTTTTTT. Translation gives CASSEGPVGAEKLFF.

J is TRBJ2-7 and V is TRBV5-1; 8 nucleotides match TRBD1. V dropped 3 bases and J dropped 0; count of bases not matched to a gene: 5. Germline V gene lookup returns CDR1 SGHRS and CDR2 YFSETQ. This CDR3 region has 15 residues. CDR3 residues: CASSSDRGFSYEQYF. CDR3 in DNA: TGCGCCAGCAGCTCCGACAGGGGCTTCTCCTACGAGCAGTACTTC.

The chain combines TRBV6-6 with TRBJ1-5; weak D call: TRBD1 (5 bases). The CDR3 runs 16 residues. Germline loops: CDR1 MNHNY, CDR2 SVGAGI (reference sequence). Trimming cost V 0 bases and J 11 bases, with 20 bases left between them. The CDR3 here is CASSYSGRAQTGAQHF. In DNA form, the CDR3 reads TGTGCCAGCAGTTACTCGGGCAGGGCCCAAACGGGGGCCCAGCATTTT.

The V gene is TRBV5-5, the J gene TRBJ1-4, with 8 bases lining up with TRBD1. Germline CDR1 is SGHKS and CDR2 is YYEKEE (reference sequence). The CDR3 consists of 16 residues. The ends lost 5 bases at V and 5 bases at J; junction bases unmatched: 11. CDR3 region: CASRTDRGFSNEKLFF. CDR3 nucleotide sequence: TGTGCCAGCAGAACCGACAGGGGATTTTCGAATGAAAAACTGTTTTTT.